The 24 T cell receptor beta chains in this list originate from one sample, sequenced in a study of blood T cells in healthy people across ages. A second PCR, run for roughly 7 to 12 cycles, used a sample-barcoded 5' primer plus a J-beta primer mix. TCRdb analysed the 5' RACE reads with MiXCR anew, one entry per CDR3 protein. This table has 800,000 to 950,000 distinct CDR3 sequences, just under 30% appearing once. This sample also belongs to another study, concerning T cells of mothers and their children.

Input material: blood. Source of these receptors: a woman aged 40-49 years in good health.

This clonotype was detected a few times. The chain is built from TRBV28 and TRBJ2-4, with D tentatively TRBD1 or TRBD2 (7 bases each). The CDR3 length is 14 residues. The germline V gene has CDR1 MDHEN and CDR2 SYDVKM. The V and J ends lost 6 bases and 9 bases respectively, with 18 bases between them. Here the CDR3 DNA reads TGTGCCAGCAGCCTTTACAGGGGAGGGGGCATTCAGTACTTC. Translating it yields CASSLYRGGGIQYF.

This clonotype was recorded many times. The chain links TRBV28 to TRBJ2-7, with D maybe TRBD1 (5 bases). Per germline, CDR1 MDHEN and CDR2 SYDVKM. Trimming shortened V by 5 bases and J by 0 bases, and 14 bases separated the two germline ends. There are 15 residues in the CDR3. This CDR3 reads CASSPKDMSSYEQYF. In DNA form, the CDR3 reads TGTGCCAGCAGTCCAAAGGACATGAGCTCCTACGAGCAGTACTTC.

The rearrangement links TRBV6-6 to TRBJ1-2; D ambiguous. Germline V lookup: CDR1 MNHNY, CDR2 SVGAGI (reference sequence). The length of the CDR3 is 13 residues. The germline V and J ends were trimmed by 2 bases and 4 bases, with 8 bases remaining between them. The CDR3 region is CASSYEEGYGYTF. As DNA, the CDR3 is TGTGCCAGCAGTTACGAAGAGGGCTATGGCTACACCTTC.

This chain connects TRBV5-1 to TRBJ1-1, with D unresolved. This CDR3 contains 14 residues. CDR1 is SGHRS, CDR2 YFSETQ, per germline. Between the trimmed V and J ends, which lost 6 bases and 6 bases, there was a span of 18 bases. Here the CDR3 reads CASKNPPDPPEAFF. The CDR3 DNA follows: TGCGCCAGCAAAAACCCACCTGATCCTCCTGAAGCTTTCTTT.

The genes are TRBV5-1 and TRBJ1-2, with D perhaps matching TRBD1 (6 bases). Germline assignment: CDR1 SGHRS and CDR2 YFSETQ. Deletions cut 3 bases from V and 8 bases from J, with 17 bases between. There are 14 residues in the CDR3. The CDR3 protein is CASSCRRDTAGYTF. In DNA, the CDR3 is TGCGCCAGCAGCTGCCGCCGGGACACTGCCGGCTACACCTTC.

Only a few counts were recorded for this clonotype. The junction shows a germline mismatch at one end, possibly a read error. The chain joins TRBV4-1 to TRBJ1-2; 9 positions agree with TRBD1. Germline V gene lookup returns CDR1 MGHRA and CDR2 YSYEKL. The CDR3 contains 14 residues. The DNA for the CDR3 is TGCGCCAGCAGCCCTCGGGACAGGGACTATGACTACACCTTC. Translated: CASSPRDRDYDYTF.

The chain employs TRBV20-1 and TRBJ2-1; a weak D match, TRBD2 (6 bases). V was clipped by 1 base and J by 4 bases, with 11 bases between them. The CDR3 is 14 residues long. Germline CDR1 DFQATT, CDR2 SNEGSKA (reference sequence). In DNA form, the CDR3 reads TGCAGTGCTAGAGTGGCGGGGAAGTACAATGAGCAGTTCTTC. Translated: CSARVAGKYNEQFF.

This chain joins TRBV7-3 and TRBJ2-6, with 9 nucleotides matching TRBD1. The V and J ends lost 6 bases and 0 bases, in that order; junction bases with no gene match: 6. There are 17 residues in the CDR3. Germline CDR1 and CDR2: SGHTA and FQGTGA. The DNA of the CDR3 is TGTGCCAGCAGACAACAGGGGGCGGCCTCTGGGGCCAACGTCCTGACTTTC. This translates into CASRQQGAASGANVLTF.

In its sample, this clonotype was seen once. A much bigger clone sits one base away, suggesting this may be a read error. The chain joins TRBV12-3 or TRBV12-4 to TRBJ2-5; no definite D call. V lost 6 bases and J lost 11, with 22 bases in between. The length of the CDR3 is 14 residues. This chain's CDR3 is CASSARTTSNEQYF. For the CDR3, the DNA is TGTGCCAGCAGCGCACGGACCACCTCGAATGAGCAGTACTTC.

This clonotype was recorded at least ten times. The chain carries TRBV29-1 and TRBJ2-5; 7 bases line up with TRBD1. CDR3 size: 13 residues. The germline CDR1 and CDR2 sequences are SQVTM and ANQGSEA. J gave up 12 bases and V 3 bases, and 13 bases lay outside the gene matches. CDR3 nucleotide sequence: TGCAGCGTTGATAAACAGGGGACCGGTCAGGAGTACTTC. Translation: CSVDKQGTGQEYF.

This clonotype appeared a few times. V gene TRBV11-2 combines with J gene TRBJ1-1, with TRBD1 matching over 7 bases. Germline V gene lookup returns CDR1 SGHAT and CDR2 FQNNGV. With 3 bases clipped from V and 0 bases from J, the junction kept 4 bases outside the gene matches. This CDR3 spans 15 amino acids. The CDR3 here is CASSLRGQLNTEAFF. CDR3 in DNA: TGTGCCAGCAGCTTGAGGGGGCAACTGAACACTGAAGCTTTCTTT.

This clonotype was counted between two and nine times. The chain combines TRBV20-1 with TRBJ2-1, with D tentatively TRBD1 (6 bases). V gave up 3 bases and J gave up 0 bases, with 9 bases separating them. This CDR3 is 14 amino acids long. Germline CDR1 and CDR2: DFQATT and SNEGSKA (reference sequence). Written as DNA, the CDR3 is TGCAGTGCTAGGAAGGACAGCTCCTACAATGAGCAGTTCTTC. Amino acid sequence: CSARKDSSYNEQFF.

The chain couples TRBV2 to TRBJ1-1; D unclear. Trimming stripped 7 bases from V and 0 bases from J, with 15 bases between. The CDR3 is 15 amino acids. Germline V gene lookup returns CDR1 SNHLY and CDR2 FYNNEI. CDR3 residues: CASNGPVGVNTEAFF. The DNA for the CDR3 is TGTGCCAGCAACGGACCCGTAGGAGTGAACACTGAAGCTTTCTTT.

Ten or more counts support this clonotype. Possible read error: a much larger clone is one base away. The J gene is TRBJ2-3, the V gene TRBV12-3 or TRBV12-4; a possible D gene is TRBD2 (5 bases). The CDR3 has 12 residues. Here the CDR3 reads CASREPPDAQYF. Here the CDR3 DNA reads TGTGCCAGCCGGGAACCACCAGATGCGCAGTATTTT.

The chain recombines TRBV4-1 with TRBJ2-7; TRBD2 agrees at 7 bases. This CDR3 contains 17 residues. Germline-derived CDR1 and CDR2 are MGHRA and YSYEKL. Trimming cost V 3 bases and J 0 bases; bases outside gene matches: 11. Here the CDR3 DNA reads TGCGCCAGCAGCCACCCGCGCTCGGGCGGGAGCTCCTACGAGCAGTACTTC. Translating it yields CASSHPRSGGSSYEQYF.

This clonotype occurred a few times. The junction does not match germline at one end; this may be a read error. The V and J genes are TRBV4-1 and TRBJ2-5, with TRBD2 matching 9 bases. Germline lookup yields CDR1 MGHRA and CDR2 YSYEKL. The CDR3 totals 19 residues. CDR3 sequence reads: CASGQASHLRGGFQETQYF. In DNA form, the CDR3 reads TGCGCCAGCGGCCAAGCCTCGCATCTGCGGGGGGGGTTCCAAGAGACCCAGTACTTC.

This clonotype was picked up a small number of times. The J gene is TRBJ1-3, the V gene TRBV21-1; the D call in the table, TRBD1, was not verified against the DNA. TRBV21-1 is a pseudogene segment. The CDR3 totals 18 residues. As DNA, the CDR3 is TGTGCCAGCAGCCAGGGGACAGGTCCAACCTTTTTTGGAAACACCATATATTTT. Residues: CASSQGTGPTFFGNTIYF.

The table lists this clonotype with many counts. J is TRBJ1-6 and V is TRBV28; D is undetermined. Per germline, CDR1 MDHEN and CDR2 SYDVKM. The V gene lost 7 bases and the J gene lost 7 bases, with 17 bases spanning the gap. The CDR3 runs 15 residues. The CDR3 DNA follows: TGTGCCAGCACCCCTCCGGCACCGGGGAATTCACCCCTCCACTTT. Translating gives CASTPPAPGNSPLHF.

V is TRBV7-8 and J is TRBJ1-6; 7 positions match TRBD1. The V and J ends lost 3 bases and 7 bases, in that order; junction bases with no gene match: 9. Per the germline V gene, CDR1 is SGHVS and CDR2 is FQNEAQ. The CDR3 has 16 residues. The CDR3, as DNA: TGTGCCAGCAGCTTTCAGCCGGGACAGAAGAATTCACCCCTCCACTTT. Residues: CASSFQPGQKNSPLHF.

Only a few counts were recorded for this clonotype. V gene TRBV5-1 combines with J gene TRBJ2-3; TRBD1 matches 7 bases. V lost 1 base and J lost 2; bases outside the gene matches: 7. Germline values: CDR1 SGHRS, CDR2 YFSETQ. The CDR3 runs to 16 residues. The CDR3 bases are TGCGCCAGCAGCTTGACAGGGGTAGGGAACACAGATACGCAGTATTTT. Its protein is CASSLTGVGNTDTQYF.

This clonotype was counted a single time. The junction differs from germline at one of its ends, possibly a read error. The CDR3 protein is CASSHTDPGIGNEKRFF. DNA of the CDR3: TGTGCCAGCAGCCATACCGATCCGGGTATAGGGAATGAAAAACGGTTTTTT. The chain employs TRBV3-1 and TRBJ1-4; the D is unclear. Germline values: CDR1 LGHDT, CDR2 YNNKEL (reference sequence). The CDR3 runs 17 residues.

The rearrangement links TRBV7-2 to TRBJ2-1; D not certain. V was pared by 3 bases and J by 7 bases, with 13 bases between. This CDR3 region has 14 residues. Germline CDR1 is SGHTA and CDR2 is FQGNSA. The chain's CDR3 is CASSFWSTENEQFF. DNA for the CDR3: TGTGCCAGCAGCTTTTGGAGCACCGAGAATGAGCAGTTCTTC.

In this sample, this clonotype turned up a few times. The rearrangement links TRBV29-1 to TRBJ2-1, with 10 positions matching TRBD2. The CDR3 is 14 amino acids. With V trimmed by 5 bases and J by 4 bases, 5 bases remained unmatched. Germline V CDR1 and CDR2: SQVTM, ANQGSEA. The CDR3 loop is CSVLASGGYNEQFF. The CDR3, as DNA: TGCAGCGTTTTGGCTAGCGGGGGATACAATGAGCAGTTCTTC.

Concerning this clonotype itself: One base away lies a much larger clone, so this may be a sequencing read error. The chain joins TRBV7-9 to TRBJ2-7, with D maybe TRBD1 (6 bases). Per germline, CDR1 SEHNR and CDR2 FQNEAQ (reference sequence). CDR3 size: 15 residues. CDR3 sequence reads: CAISPTGTGFNEQYF. CDR3 in DNA: TGTGCCATCAGCCCAACCGGAACAGGGTTCAACGAGCAGTACTTC.